This entry describes one T cell receptor beta chain. The sample is drawn from a study of blood T cell repertoires in COVID-19. Recovery meant two consecutive negative NP/OP PCR tests, professional clearance, or resolved symptoms. Sequencing was performed with immunoSEQ multiplex PCR; in TCRdb, only in-frame clones are kept and a portion is missing. The data contain 250,000 or so clones, 84% of them seen just once; the ten biggest clones take up about 1.8%. Trimming cost V 3 bases and J 7 bases; bases outside gene matches: 13. Germline assignment: CDR1 SGHDT and CDR2 YYEEEE. CDR3 length equals 17 residues.

This receptor was taken from a man between 60 and 75 years old who had recovered from COVID-19. The rearrangement joins TRBV5-6 to TRBJ2-3; 11 bases align to TRBD2. Sequenced material: PBMCs or T cells enriched from blood (not recorded which). This CDR3 reads CASSSELWASGGNTQYF. The CDR3 DNA follows: TGTGCCAGCAGCTCAGAGCTCTGGGCTAGCGGGGGGAATACGCAGTATTTT.